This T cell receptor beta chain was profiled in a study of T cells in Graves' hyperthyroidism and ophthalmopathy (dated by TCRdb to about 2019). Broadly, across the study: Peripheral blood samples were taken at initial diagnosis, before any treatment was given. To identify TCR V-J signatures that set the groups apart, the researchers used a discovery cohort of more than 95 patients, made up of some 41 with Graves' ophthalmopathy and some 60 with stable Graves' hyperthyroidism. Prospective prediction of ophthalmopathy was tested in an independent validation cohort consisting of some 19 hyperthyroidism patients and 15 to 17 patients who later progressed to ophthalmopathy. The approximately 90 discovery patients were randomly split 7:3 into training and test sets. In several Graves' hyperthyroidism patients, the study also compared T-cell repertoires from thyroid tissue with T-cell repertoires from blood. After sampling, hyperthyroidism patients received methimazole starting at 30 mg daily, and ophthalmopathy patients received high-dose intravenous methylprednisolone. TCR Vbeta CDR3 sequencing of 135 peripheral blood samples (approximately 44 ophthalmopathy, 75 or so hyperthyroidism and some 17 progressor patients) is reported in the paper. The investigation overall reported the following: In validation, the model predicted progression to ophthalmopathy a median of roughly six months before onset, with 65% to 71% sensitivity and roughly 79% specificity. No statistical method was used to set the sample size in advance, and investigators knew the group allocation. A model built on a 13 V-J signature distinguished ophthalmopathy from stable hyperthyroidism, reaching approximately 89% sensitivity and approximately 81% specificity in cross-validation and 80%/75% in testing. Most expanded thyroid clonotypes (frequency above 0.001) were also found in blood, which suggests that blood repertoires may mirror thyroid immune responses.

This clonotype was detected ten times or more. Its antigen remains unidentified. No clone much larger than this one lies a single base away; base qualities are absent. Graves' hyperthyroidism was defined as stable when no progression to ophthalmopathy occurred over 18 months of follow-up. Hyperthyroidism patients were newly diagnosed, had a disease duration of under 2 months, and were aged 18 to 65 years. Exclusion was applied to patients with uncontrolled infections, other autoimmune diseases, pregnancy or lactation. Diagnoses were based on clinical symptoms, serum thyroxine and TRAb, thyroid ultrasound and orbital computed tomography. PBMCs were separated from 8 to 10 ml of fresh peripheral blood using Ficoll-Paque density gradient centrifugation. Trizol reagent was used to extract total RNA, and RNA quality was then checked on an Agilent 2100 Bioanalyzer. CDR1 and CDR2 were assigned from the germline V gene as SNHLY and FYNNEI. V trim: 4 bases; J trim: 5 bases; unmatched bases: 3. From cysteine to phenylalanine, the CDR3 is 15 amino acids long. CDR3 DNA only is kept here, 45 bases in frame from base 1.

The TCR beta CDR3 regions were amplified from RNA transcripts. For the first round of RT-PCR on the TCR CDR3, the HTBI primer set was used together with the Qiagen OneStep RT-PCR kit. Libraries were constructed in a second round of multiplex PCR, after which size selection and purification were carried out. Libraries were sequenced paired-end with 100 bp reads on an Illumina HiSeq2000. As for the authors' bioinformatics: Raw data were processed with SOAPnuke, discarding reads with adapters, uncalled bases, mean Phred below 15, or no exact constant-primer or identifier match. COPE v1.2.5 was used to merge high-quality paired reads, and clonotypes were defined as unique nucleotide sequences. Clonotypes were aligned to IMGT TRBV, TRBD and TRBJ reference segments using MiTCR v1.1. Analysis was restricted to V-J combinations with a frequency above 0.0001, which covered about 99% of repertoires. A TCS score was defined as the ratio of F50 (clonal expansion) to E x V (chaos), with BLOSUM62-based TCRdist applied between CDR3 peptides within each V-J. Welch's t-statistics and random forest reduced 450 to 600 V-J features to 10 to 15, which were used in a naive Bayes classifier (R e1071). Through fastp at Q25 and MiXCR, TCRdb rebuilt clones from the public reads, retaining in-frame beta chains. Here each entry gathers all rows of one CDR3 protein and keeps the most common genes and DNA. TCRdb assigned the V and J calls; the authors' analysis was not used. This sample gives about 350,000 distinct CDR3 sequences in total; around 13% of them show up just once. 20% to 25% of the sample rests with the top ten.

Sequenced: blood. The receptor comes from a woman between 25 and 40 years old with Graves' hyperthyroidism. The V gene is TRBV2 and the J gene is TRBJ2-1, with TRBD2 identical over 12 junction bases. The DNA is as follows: TGTGCCAGCAGTGCGAGGACTAGCGGGAACAATGAGCAGTTCTTC. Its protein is CASSARTSGNNEQFF.